This T cell receptor (beta chain) was sequenced for a study of cytotoxic CD8 clonotypes in ibrutinib-treated CLL. The study, taken as a whole, reports: Baseline levels were approached again at progression, after clonality had risen at ibrutinib response.

Concerning this clone: The antigen remains unidentified.

Sequenced by immunoSEQ multiplex PCR; TCRdb stores in-frame clones only, minus some. The sample yields just over 200,000 clones, about four fifths seen once. Trimming took off 4 bases at V and 10 bases at J, with 20 bases between the two ends. CDR1 is SGHNT, CDR2 YYREEE, per germline (reference sequence). This CDR3 comprises 14 residues. The sequence was obtained from a human donor with chronic lymphocytic leukemia. The gene calls are TRBV5-4 and TRBJ1-1, with D perhaps matching TRBD1 (5 bases). This specimen consisted of PBMCs, obtained after 12 months of ibrutinib treatment. CDR3 nucleotide sequence: TGTGCCAGCAGCCCAACCCTTGGGACCACTCGAGCTTTCTTT. As protein: CASSPTLGTTRAFF.